This T cell receptor beta chain was sequenced during a study of blood T cell repertoires in COVID-19 (dated by TCRdb to about 2020). Turning to the overall study: The collaborator samples originated in the United States, Italy and Spain and spanned the acute and convalescent phases of COVID-19. The prospective study material was composed of cDNA or gDNA derived from T cells, B-cell-depleted T cells, or PBMCs. Deeply sampled blood TCRbeta repertoires from subjects exposed to, actively infected with, or recovered from COVID-19 were included in the dataset. The repertoires were released in a freely available public database intended as a resource for research on the immune response to SARS-CoV-2. Samples came from the ongoing ImmuneRACE study (first 160 participants) plus 1,254 subjects from 6 global collaborators. Nearly every sample came with metadata listing a de-identified subject ID, COVID-19 status, age in years and sex. Where available, HLA class I and class II types were obtained from metadata supplied by the sample provider rather than from assay-based typing. Study-level results and caveats: Clinical and demographic metadata were provided uncurated, with the amount varying by source and participant.

On this clone: Its antigen is unknown. Per-base quality was not reported, and no clone a single base away is much larger than it.

The V end gives up 6 bases and the J end 2 bases, leaving 8 bases in the junction not matched to a gene. The CDR3 starts with the cysteine, ends with the phenylalanine, and has 15 residues. Only the CDR3 portion is preserved as DNA: 45 bases, with reading frame beginning at the first base. CDR1 SEHNR and CDR2 FQNEAQ are derived from the germline V gene (reference sequence). The immunoSEQ Assay, a bias-controlled multiplex PCR, was used to amplify TCRbeta CDR3 regions from genomic DNA. The authors' pipeline ran thus. The number of nucleated cells in each sample was estimated by amplification of reference gene primers within the assay. To quantify the absolute abundance of each unique TCRbeta CDR3 rearrangement, sequence reads were collapsed and filtered. Productive Simpson clonality was computed per sample as the square root of Simpson's diversity index over productive rearrangements. TCRdb took this table from immuneACCESS and kept in-frame rearrangements with V and J called. Such tables lack part of the clones; where checked against another copy, unresolved V genes explain under half of the gap, and the rest is unexplained. That table supplies the V and J calls and clone size; D and trimming were determined from the DNA. Across this sample there are 320,000 or so clones, with about 87% seen only once. The ten most abundant clones make up about 4.7% of the sample.

Enrolling through a virtual design, the prospective study's participants ranged in age from roughly 18 to 89 years and lived across roughly 24 United States geographic areas. To assign participants to cohorts, the prospective study relied on clinical history that participants themselves reported in a screening survey and a study questionnaire. Recovered participants in ImmuneRACE Cohort 3 were defined by two consecutive negative NP/OP PCR tests, clearance by a healthcare professional, or resolution of symptoms. Mobile phlebotomists in the prospective study collected whole blood, serum and a nasopharyngeal or oropharyngeal swab from every participant. Prospective study participants could optionally give additional blood draws and questionnaires over a roughly 2-month period. Prospective study blood samples were shipped either frozen or at room temperature before DNA extraction.

The sequenced material came from PBMCs or T cells enriched from blood (not recorded which). The receptor comes from a man between 25 and 39 years old who had recovered from COVID-19. The V and J genes are TRBV7-9 and TRBJ2-3; 7 bases in the middle match TRBD1. The CDR3 corresponds to CASSRQGPITDTQYF. The DNA sequence reads TGTGCCAGCAGTAGACAGGGCCCGATCACAGATACGCAGTATTTT.